One sample yielded the 13 T cell receptor beta chains listed below, sequenced in a study of Ad26.COV2.S vaccination and SARS-CoV-2 variants. TCRdb keeps only in-frame clones here, not all; method: immunoSEQ multiplex PCR. Of some 300,000 clones listed, approximately 80% are singletons. Treatment reported: 15 to 20 received Ad26.COV2.S at low or high dose, single or two shots; several received placebo; per-sample allocation not given. Sampling happened 63 days after the first vaccine or placebo injection. The material was peripheral blood, obtained in a trial of Ad26.COV2.S vaccine versus placebo. These receptors originate from a person between 18 and 65 years old who received the Ad26.COV2.S COVID-19 vaccine or a placebo.

V usage is TRBV29-1 and J usage is TRBJ1-2; D is possibly TRBD1 (5 bases). The CDR3 runs 13 residues. The germline V gene has CDR1 SQVTM and CDR2 ANQGSEA. V was cut by 3 bases and J by 4 bases, with 12 bases left in between. CDR3 DNA sequence: TGCAGCGTTGAGGCAGGGACTACCTATGGCTACACCTTC. This translates into CSVEAGTTYGYTF.

The DNA of the CDR3 is TGTGCCAGCAAACGCCAGCAAAACACTGAAGCTTTCTTT. Residues: CASKRQQNTEAFF. The V and J genes are TRBV6-5 and TRBJ1-1; D ambiguous. Germline values: CDR1 MNHEY, CDR2 SVGAGI. The CDR3 totals 13 residues. The germline V and J ends were trimmed by 7 bases and 2 bases, with 11 bases remaining between them.

The V call is TRBV5-1, the J call TRBJ2-7; 7 positions agree with TRBD1. The germline CDR1 and CDR2 sequences are SGHRS and YFSETQ. V trimming: 0 bases; J trimming: 3 bases; junction bases outside the gene matches: 3. This CDR3 has 14 amino acids. The CDR3 DNA reads TGCGCCAGCAGCTTGGTGGGGACAGACTACGAGCAGTACTTC. It specifies CASSLVGTDYEQYF.

V and J are TRBV6-1 and TRBJ2-4; D is undetermined. The germline V gene encodes CDR1 MNHNS and CDR2 SASEGT. V was pared by 2 bases and J by 5 bases, with 13 bases between. The CDR3 length is 15 residues. For the CDR3, the DNA is TGTGCCAGCAGTGAAAACTGGGGTTGGGAAAACATTCAGTACTTC. Translated: CASSENWGWENIQYF.

The chain uses TRBV5-1 and TRBJ2-3, with D tentatively TRBD1 (6 bases). V was pared by 3 bases and J by 0 bases, with 8 bases between. This CDR3 comprises 14 residues. Germline lookup yields CDR1 SGHRS and CDR2 YFSETQ. This CDR3 is CASSSDSSTDTQYF. The CDR3 DNA reads as TGCGCCAGCAGCTCGGACAGCAGCACAGATACGCAGTATTTT.

This chain joins TRBV28 and TRBJ1-1, with 10 positions matching TRBD1. The CDR3 runs 13 residues. CDR1 MDHEN and CDR2 SYDVKM come from the germline V gene. The V and J ends lost 4 bases and 7 bases, in that order; junction bases with no gene match: 3. CDR3 loop: CASSSGQGDEAFF. The CDR3 bases are TGTGCCAGCAGTTCCGGACAGGGGGATGAAGCTTTCTTT.

This rearrangement joins TRBV7-9 to TRBJ1-2, with 10 nucleotides matching TRBD1. The CDR3 runs to 12 residues. Germline assignment: CDR1 SEHNR and CDR2 FQNEAQ (reference sequence). The J segment lost 8 bases and the V segment lost 5 bases, leaving 2 bases of the junction unmatched. The CDR3 sequence is CASSRDRGGYTF. The CDR3 DNA sequence: TGTGCCAGCAGCCGGGACAGGGGCGGCTACACCTTC.

The chain uses TRBV7-9 and TRBJ2-2; 12 bases map to TRBD2. J was trimmed by 0 bases and V by 5 bases; bases with no gene match: 7. The length of the CDR3 is 18 residues. Germline V gene sequence: CDR1 SEHNR, CDR2 FQNEAQ (reference sequence). The CDR3 sequence: CASSPGLAGSANTGELFF. The CDR3 DNA reads as TGTGCCAGCAGCCCAGGACTAGCGGGGAGCGCGAACACCGGGGAGCTGTTTTTT.

This chain joins TRBV7-3 and TRBJ2-5; TRBD1 matches at 10 bases. This CDR3 contains 14 residues. Germline values: CDR1 SGHTA, CDR2 FQGTGA. J was trimmed by 5 bases and V by 4 bases; bases with no gene match: 4. As DNA, the CDR3 is TGTGCCAGCAGCTCGGGACAGGGGAGGGAGACCCAGTACTTC. Translation: CASSSGQGRETQYF.

The sample holds one count of this clone. This sequence joins TRBV20-1 and TRBJ1-1; D not certain. V was pared by 3 bases and J by 1 base, with 9 bases between. The CDR3 sequence is 13 residues long. CDR1 is DFQATT and CDR2 is SNEGSKA in the germline V gene (reference sequence). The CDR3 coding sequence is TGCAGTGCTAGTAACGACCGGAACACTGAAGCTTTCTTT. Protein: CSASNDRNTEAFF.

The chain uses TRBV5-4 and TRBJ1-2; 7 bases align to TRBD1. V dropped 3 bases and J dropped 5; count of bases not matched to a gene: 4. CDR1 is SGHNT, CDR2 YYREEE, per germline (reference sequence). CDR3 length: 13 amino acids. The CDR3: CASSSRGSYGYTF. CDR3 DNA sequence: TGTGCCAGCAGCTCCAGGGGGTCATATGGCTACACCTTC. Full variable domain (outside the CDR3, taken from reference TRBV5-4 and TRBJ1-2): ETGVTQSPTHLIKTRGQQVTLRCSSQSGHNTVSWYQQALGQGPQFIFQYYREEENGRGNFPPRFSGLQFPNYSSELNVNALELDDSALYLCASSSRGSYGYTFGSGTRLTVV.

The chain couples TRBV2 to TRBJ2-7, with TRBD2 as a possible D gene (5 bases). V dropped 4 bases and J dropped 6 bases, with 10 bases sitting between them. CDR1 SNHLY and CDR2 FYNNEI come from the germline V gene. The CDR3 runs to 12 residues. DNA of the CDR3: TGTGCCAGCAGTGTACGGGGTGCCGAGCAGTACTTC. Its protein product is CASSVRGAEQYF.

The chain employs TRBV6-5 and TRBJ1-6; D call uncertain. Trimming cost V 6 bases and J 16 bases, with 19 bases left between them. The CDR3 runs to 13 residues. In germline, CDR1 is MNHEY, CDR2 SVGAGI. In DNA form, the CDR3 reads TGTGCCAGCAGAATAGCGGATTTCCCCCTTCTCCACTTT. This encodes CASRIADFPLLHF.